This T cell receptor (beta chain) was documented in a study of a mutant IDH1 vaccine in newly diagnosed glioma. General study findings and limits: Among all patients, vaccine-induced immune responses occurred in about 93%.

Time point indicated: baseline, week 1 (first vaccination visit). Treatment specified: pre-vaccination baseline after standard-of-care therapy. Sequencing used immunoSEQ multiplex PCR; TCRdb keeps in-frame clones, though not all of them. This table has fewer than 85,000 clones, around 85% appearing once. Germline CDR1 and CDR2: SNHLY and FYNNEI. There are 13 residues in the CDR3. V lost 7 bases and J lost 8; bases outside the gene matches: 4. On this clone itself: Antigen unknown.

This clonotype was obtained from a man under 40 with glioma. The source was PBMCs, collected from a glioma patient treated with radiotherapy, temozolomide or both. This rearrangement joins TRBV2 to TRBJ2-1; TRBD2 matches 11 bases. The CDR3 DNA sequence: TGTGCCAGCACAACTAGCGGGGGCGATGAGCAGTTCTTC. Its protein product is CASTTSGGDEQFF. The variable domain in full, completed from reference TRBV2 and TRBJ2-1, reads EPEVTQTPSHQVTQMGQEVILRCVPISNHLYFYWYRQILGQKVEFLVSFYNNEISEKSEIFDDQFSVERPDGSNFTLKIRSTKLEDSAMYFCASTTSGGDEQFFGPGTRLTVL.